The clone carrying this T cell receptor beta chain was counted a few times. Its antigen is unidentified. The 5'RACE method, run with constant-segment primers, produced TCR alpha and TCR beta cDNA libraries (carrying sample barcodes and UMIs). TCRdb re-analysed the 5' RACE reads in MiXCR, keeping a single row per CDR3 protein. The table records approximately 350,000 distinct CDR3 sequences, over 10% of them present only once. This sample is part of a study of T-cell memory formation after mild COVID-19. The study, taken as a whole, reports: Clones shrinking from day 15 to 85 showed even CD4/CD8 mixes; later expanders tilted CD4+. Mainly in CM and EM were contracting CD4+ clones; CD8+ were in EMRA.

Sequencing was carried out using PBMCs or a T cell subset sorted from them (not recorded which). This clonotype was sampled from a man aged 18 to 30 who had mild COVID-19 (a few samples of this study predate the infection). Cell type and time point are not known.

The CDR3 region is CAWSQGTGEYF. The CDR3 coding sequence is TGTGCCTGGAGCCAAGGGACGGGGGAGTATTTT. The chain recombines TRBV30 with TRBJ1-3; D possibly corresponds to TRBD1 (5 bases). V lost 3 bases and J lost 16, with 16 bases in between. Germline V gives CDR1 GTSNPN, CDR2 SVGIG (reference sequence). The length of the CDR3 is 11 residues. Using reference TRBV30 and TRBJ1-3 for the parts outside the CDR3, the full variable domain is SQTIHQWPATLVQPVGSPLSLECTVEGTSNPNLYWYRQAAGRGLQLLFYSVGIGQISSEVPQNLSASRPQDRQFILSSKKLLLSDSGFYLCAWSQGTGEYFGEGSWLTVV.